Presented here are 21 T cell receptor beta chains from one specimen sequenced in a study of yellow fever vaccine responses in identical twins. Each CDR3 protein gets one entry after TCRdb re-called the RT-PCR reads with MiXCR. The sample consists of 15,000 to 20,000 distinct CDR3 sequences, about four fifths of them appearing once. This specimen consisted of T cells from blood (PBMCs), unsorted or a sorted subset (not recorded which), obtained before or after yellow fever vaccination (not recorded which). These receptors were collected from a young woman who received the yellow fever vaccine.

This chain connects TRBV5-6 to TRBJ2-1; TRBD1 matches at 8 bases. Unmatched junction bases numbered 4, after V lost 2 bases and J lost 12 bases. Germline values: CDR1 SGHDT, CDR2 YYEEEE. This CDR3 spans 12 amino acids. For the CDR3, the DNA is TGTGCCAGCAGCTTCCCCGGGACAGGGCAGTTCTTC. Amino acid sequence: CASSFPGTGQFF.

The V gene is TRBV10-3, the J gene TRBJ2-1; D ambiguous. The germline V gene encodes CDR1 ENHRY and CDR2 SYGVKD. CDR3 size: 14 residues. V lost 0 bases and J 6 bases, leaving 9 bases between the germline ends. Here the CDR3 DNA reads TGTGCCATCAGTGAGTCGTTGCTATTCAATGAGCAGTTCTTC. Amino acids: CAISESLLFNEQFF.

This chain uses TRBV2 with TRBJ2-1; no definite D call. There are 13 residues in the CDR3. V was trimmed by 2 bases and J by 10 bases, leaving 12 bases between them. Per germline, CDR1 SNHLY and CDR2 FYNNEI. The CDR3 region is CASSENGFGEQFF. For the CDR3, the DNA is TGTGCCAGCAGTGAAAACGGTTTTGGGGAGCAGTTCTTC.

The CDR3 DNA sequence: TGTGCCAGCTCACCTCCTGGTACAGAGGGAATTCAGTACTTC. This sequence encodes CASSPPGTEGIQYF. V and J are TRBV18 and TRBJ2-4, with D perhaps TRBD2 (5 bases). Trimming removed 3 bases at V and 10 bases at J, with 16 bases between. Germline CDR1 reads KGHSH; CDR2 reads LQKENI. CDR3 size: 14 residues. Full variable domain (rest looked up from reference TRBV18 and TRBJ2-4): NAGVMQNPRHLVRRRGQEARLRCSPMKGHSHVYWYRQLPEEGLKFMVYLQKENIIDESGMPKERFSAEFPKEGPSILRIQQVVRGDSAAYFCASSPPGTEGIQYFGAGTRLSVL.

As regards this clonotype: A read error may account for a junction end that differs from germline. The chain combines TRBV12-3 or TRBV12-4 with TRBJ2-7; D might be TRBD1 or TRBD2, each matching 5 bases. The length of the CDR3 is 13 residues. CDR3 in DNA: TGTGCCAGCAGTTTTCAGGGAGACTACGAACAGTACTTC. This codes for CASSFQGDYEQYF.

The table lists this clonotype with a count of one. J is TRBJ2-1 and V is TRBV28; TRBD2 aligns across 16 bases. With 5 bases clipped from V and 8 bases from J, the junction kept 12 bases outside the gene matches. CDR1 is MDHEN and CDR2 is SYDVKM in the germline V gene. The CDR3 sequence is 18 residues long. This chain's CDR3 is CASSPIGTSGRVGDEQFF. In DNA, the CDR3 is TGTGCCAGCAGTCCAATAGGGACTAGCGGGAGGGTAGGCGATGAGCAGTTCTTC.

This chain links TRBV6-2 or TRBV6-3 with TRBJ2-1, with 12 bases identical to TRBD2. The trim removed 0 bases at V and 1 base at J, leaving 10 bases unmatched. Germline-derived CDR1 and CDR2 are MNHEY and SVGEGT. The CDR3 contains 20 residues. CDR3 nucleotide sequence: TGTGCCAGCAGTTACTCGAAGCTAGCGGGAGGGGGTCGATCCTACAATGAGCAGTTCTTC. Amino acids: CASSYSKLAGGGRSYNEQFF.

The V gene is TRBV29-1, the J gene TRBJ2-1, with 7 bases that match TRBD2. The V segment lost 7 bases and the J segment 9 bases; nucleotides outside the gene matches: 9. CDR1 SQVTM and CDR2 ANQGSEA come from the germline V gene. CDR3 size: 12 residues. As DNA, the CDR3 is TGCAGCGCCCTCAAACCGGGGGGTGAGCAGTTCTTC. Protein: CSALKPGGEQFF.

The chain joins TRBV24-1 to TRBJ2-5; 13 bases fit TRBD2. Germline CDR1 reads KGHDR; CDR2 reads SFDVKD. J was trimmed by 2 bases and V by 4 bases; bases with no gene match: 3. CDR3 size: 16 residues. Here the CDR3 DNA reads TGTGCCACCAGTGACCCGGGACTAGCGGGACAAGAGACCCAGTACTTC. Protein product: CATSDPGLAGQETQYF.

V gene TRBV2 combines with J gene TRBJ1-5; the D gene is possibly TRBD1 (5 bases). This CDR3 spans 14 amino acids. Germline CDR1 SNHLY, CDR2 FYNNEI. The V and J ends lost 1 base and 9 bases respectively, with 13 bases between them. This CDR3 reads CASSEGTSRGPQHF. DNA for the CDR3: TGTGCCAGCAGTGAAGGGACATCGCGGGGGCCCCAGCATTTT.

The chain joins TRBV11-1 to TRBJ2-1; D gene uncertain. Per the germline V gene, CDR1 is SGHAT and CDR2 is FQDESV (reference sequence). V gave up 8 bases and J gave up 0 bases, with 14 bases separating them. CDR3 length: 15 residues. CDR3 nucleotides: TGTGCCAGCCTCTCGGGTGGTGGCTCCTACAATGAGCAGTTCTTC. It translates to CASLSGGGSYNEQFF.

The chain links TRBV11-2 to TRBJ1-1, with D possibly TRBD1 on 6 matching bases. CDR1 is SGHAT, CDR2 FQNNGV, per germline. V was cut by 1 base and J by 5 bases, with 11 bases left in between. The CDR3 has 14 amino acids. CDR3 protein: CASSLGGGETEAFF. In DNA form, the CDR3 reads TGTGCCAGCAGCTTAGGAGGGGGGGAAACTGAAGCTTTCTTT.

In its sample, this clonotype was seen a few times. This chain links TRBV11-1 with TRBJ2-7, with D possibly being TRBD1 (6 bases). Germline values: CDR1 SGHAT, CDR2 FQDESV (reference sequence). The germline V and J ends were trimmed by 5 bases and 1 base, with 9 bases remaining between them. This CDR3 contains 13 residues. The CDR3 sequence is CASSATGSYEQYF. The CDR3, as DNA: TGTGCCAGCAGCGCCACAGGGTCCTACGAGCAGTACTTC.

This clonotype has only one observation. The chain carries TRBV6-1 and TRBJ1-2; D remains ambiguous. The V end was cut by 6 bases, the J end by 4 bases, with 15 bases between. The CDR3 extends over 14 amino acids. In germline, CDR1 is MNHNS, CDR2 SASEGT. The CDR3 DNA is TGTGCCAGCAGCTCGCAGAGGGCGACCTATGGCTACACCTTC. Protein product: CASSSQRATYGYTF.

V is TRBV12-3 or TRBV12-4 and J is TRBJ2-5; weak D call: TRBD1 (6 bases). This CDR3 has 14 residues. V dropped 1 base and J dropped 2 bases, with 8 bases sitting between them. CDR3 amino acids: CASSLGTAQETQYF. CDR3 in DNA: TGTGCCAGCAGTTTAGGGACAGCTCAAGAGACCCAGTACTTC.

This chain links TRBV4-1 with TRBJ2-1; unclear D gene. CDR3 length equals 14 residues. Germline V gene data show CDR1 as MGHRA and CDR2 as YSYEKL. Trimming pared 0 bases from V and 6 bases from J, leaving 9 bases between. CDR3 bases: TGCGCCAGCAGCCAAGATCTCACCATCAATGAGCAGTTCTTC. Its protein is CASSQDLTINEQFF.

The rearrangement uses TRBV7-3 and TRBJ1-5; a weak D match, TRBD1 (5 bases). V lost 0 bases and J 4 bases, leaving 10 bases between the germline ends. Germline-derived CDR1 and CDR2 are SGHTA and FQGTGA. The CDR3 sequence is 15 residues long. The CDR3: CASSLTGGGNQPQHF. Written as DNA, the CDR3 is TGTGCCAGCAGCTTAACGGGGGGTGGGAATCAGCCCCAGCATTTT. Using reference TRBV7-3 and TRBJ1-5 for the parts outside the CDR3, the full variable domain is GAGVSQTPSNKVTEKGKYVELRCDPISGHTALYWYRQSLGQGPEFLIYFQGTGAADDSGLPNDRFFAVRPEGSVSTLKIQRTERGDSAVYLCASSLTGGGNQPQHFGDGTRLSIL.

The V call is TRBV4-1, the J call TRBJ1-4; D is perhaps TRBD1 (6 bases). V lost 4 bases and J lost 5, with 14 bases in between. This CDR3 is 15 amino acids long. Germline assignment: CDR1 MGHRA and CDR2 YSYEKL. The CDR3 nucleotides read TGCGCCAGCAGCCCAAAGACAGGCGCAAATGAAAAACTGTTTTTT. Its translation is CASSPKTGANEKLFF.

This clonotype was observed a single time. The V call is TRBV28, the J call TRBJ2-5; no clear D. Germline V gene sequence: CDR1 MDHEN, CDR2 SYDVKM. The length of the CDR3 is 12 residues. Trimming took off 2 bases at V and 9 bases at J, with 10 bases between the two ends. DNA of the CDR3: TGTGCCAGCAGTTTAAATATCTGGGCCCAGTACTTC. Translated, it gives CASSLNIWAQYF.

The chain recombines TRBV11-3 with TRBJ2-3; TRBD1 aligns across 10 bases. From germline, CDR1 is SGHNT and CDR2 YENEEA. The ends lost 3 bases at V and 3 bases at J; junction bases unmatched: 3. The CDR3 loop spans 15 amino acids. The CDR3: CASSLDRGGTDTQYF. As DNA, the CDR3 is TGTGCCAGCAGCTTGGACAGGGGGGGAACAGATACGCAGTATTTT.

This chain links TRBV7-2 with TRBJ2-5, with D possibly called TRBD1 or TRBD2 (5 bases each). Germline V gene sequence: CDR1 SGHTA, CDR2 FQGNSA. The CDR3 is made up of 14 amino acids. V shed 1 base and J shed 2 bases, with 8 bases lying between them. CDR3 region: CASSLEEGQETQYF. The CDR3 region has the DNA TGTGCCAGCAGCTTAGAAGAGGGGCAAGAGACCCAGTACTTC. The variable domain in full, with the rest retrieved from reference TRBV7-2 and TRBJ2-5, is GAGVSQSPSNKVTEKGKDVELRCDPISGHTALYWYRQSLGQGLEFLIYFQGNSAPDKSGLPSDRFSAERTGGSVSTLTIQRTQQEDSAVYLCASSLEEGQETQYFGPGTRLLVL.